The present T cell receptor (beta chain) was sequenced within a study of OX40 agonist ivuxolimab in advanced cancers. Study background: Given to patients was ivuxolimab, an agonistic anti-OX40 (CD134) antibody.

V lost 3 bases to trimming and J lost 0 bases, with 9 bases between them. Germline CDR1 reads GTSNPN; CDR2 reads SVGIG (reference sequence). CDR3 length: 14 amino acids. TCRdb's copy holds only in-frame clones and misses some; the assay was immunoSEQ multiplex PCR. The table includes 69,000 or so clones, over 75% detected once. The V call is TRBV30, the J call TRBJ1-5; D call uncertain. Sequencing was performed on CD4+ or CD8+ T cells sorted from blood, taken in a trial of the OX40 agonist ivuxolimab. The TCR comes from an adult with an advanced solid tumor such as melanoma, head and neck, liver or kidney cancer. CDR3 bases: TGTGCCTGGAGCGAAGGAACTAGCAATCAGCCCCAGCATTTT. This sequence encodes CAWSEGTSNQPQHF.